The 7 T cell receptor beta chains in this list originate from one sample, sequenced in a study of T cell changes during pregnancy in multiple sclerosis. This table comes from immunoSEQ multiplex PCR, and its TCRdb copy is limited to in-frame clones, with some not included. The sample includes some 79,000 clones, about 93% of them seen just once. The material was CD4+ T cells from peripheral blood mononuclear cells, obtained in the second trimester of pregnancy. These receptors were obtained from a female donor with multiple sclerosis, enrolled in a pregnancy study.

The chain recombines TRBV11-2 with TRBJ2-7; the match to TRBD1 covers 9 bases. Germline CDR1 and CDR2: SGHAT and FQNNGV. V was clipped by 2 bases and J by 3 bases; unmatched bases: 5. The CDR3 consists of 15 residues. CDR3 region: CASSLLGTGYYEQYF. The CDR3 DNA follows: TGTGCCAGCAGCTTATTAGGGACAGGGTACTACGAGCAGTACTTC.

The chain recombines TRBV6-5 with TRBJ1-5; D gene uncertain. Per germline, CDR1 MNHEY and CDR2 SVGAGI. V was clipped by 6 bases and J by 3 bases, with 15 bases between them. This CDR3 spans 15 amino acids. This CDR3 is CASSPSGGINQPQHF. The CDR3 region has the DNA TGTGCCAGCAGCCCCTCGGGAGGAATCAATCAGCCCCAGCATTTT.

The chain carries TRBV7-9 and TRBJ1-4, with 8 nucleotides matching TRBD1. The CDR3 has 15 residues. The J segment lost 6 bases and the V segment lost 5 bases, leaving 8 bases of the junction unmatched. Germline V CDR1 and CDR2: SEHNR, FQNEAQ (reference sequence). CDR3 loop: CASSARQGWYEKLFF. As DNA, the CDR3 is TGTGCCAGCAGCGCCCGACAGGGGTGGTATGAAAAACTGTTTTTT. The full variable domain, rest sourced from reference TRBV7-9 and TRBJ1-4, is DTGVSQNPRHKITKRGQNVTFRCDPISEHNRLYWYRQTLGQGPEFLTYFQNEAQLEKSRLLSDRFSAERPKGSFSTLEIQRTEQGDSAMYLCASSARQGWYEKLFFGSGTQLSVL.

V gene TRBV18 combines with J gene TRBJ2-7; D might be TRBD1 (6 bases). Germline CDR1 is KGHSH and CDR2 is LQKENI. Trimming removed 3 bases at V and 3 bases at J, with 9 bases between. The CDR3 has 13 residues. The CDR3 is CASSPGHLYEQYF. Written as DNA, the CDR3 is TGTGCCAGCTCACCGGGACACCTCTACGAGCAGTACTTC.

This sequence joins TRBV6-5 and TRBJ1-6; D might be TRBD1 (6 bases). CDR3 length: 15 amino acids. Trimming cost V 2 bases and J 5 bases, with 10 bases left between them. The germline CDR1 and CDR2 sequences are MNHEY and SVGAGI. CDR3 residues: CASSYPGHNNSPLHF. In DNA form, the CDR3 reads TGTGCCAGCAGTTACCCGGGACACAATAATTCACCCCTCCACTTT.

This clone was detected only a few times. The V call is TRBV27, the J call TRBJ1-6; tentative D call: TRBD1 (6 bases). Germline CDR1 reads MNHEY; CDR2 reads SMNVEV (reference sequence). CDR3 length: 17 residues. The germline V and J ends were trimmed by 6 bases and 4 bases, with 19 bases remaining between them. The CDR3 DNA reads as TGTGCCAGCAGCCCTATTGCCCTGACAGGATATAATTCACCCCTCCACTTT. This gives the protein CASSPIALTGYNSPLHF.

CDR3 residues: CASSAQGTGELFF. Written as DNA, the CDR3 is TGTGCCAGCAGCGCCCAGGGGACCGGGGAGCTGTTTTTT. The chain couples TRBV7-2 to TRBJ2-2, with D possibly being TRBD1 (6 bases). The germline gives CDR1 SGHTA, CDR2 FQGNSA. Trimming shortened V by 5 bases and J by 5 bases, and 9 bases separated the two germline ends. The CDR3 totals 13 residues.